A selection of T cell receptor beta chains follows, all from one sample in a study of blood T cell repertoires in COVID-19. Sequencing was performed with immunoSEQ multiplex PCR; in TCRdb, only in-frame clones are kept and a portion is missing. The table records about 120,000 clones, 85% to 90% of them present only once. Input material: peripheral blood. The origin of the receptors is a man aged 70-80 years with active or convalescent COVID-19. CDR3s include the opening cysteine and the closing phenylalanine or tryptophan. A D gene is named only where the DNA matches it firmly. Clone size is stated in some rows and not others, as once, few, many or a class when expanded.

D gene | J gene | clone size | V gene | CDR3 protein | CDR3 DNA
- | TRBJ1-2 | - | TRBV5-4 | CASSLRGAGYGYTF | TGTGCCAGCAGCTTGCGGGGGGCCGGCTATGGCTACACCTTC
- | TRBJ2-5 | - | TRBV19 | CASSIRVGQETQYF | TGTGCCAGTAGTATTCGGGTTGGTCAAGAGACCCAGTACTTC
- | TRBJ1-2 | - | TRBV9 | CASSAGVYGYTF | TGTGCCAGCAGCGCGGGGGTCTATGGCTACACCTTC
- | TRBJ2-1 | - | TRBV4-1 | CASSQSHSSYNEQFF | TGCGCCAGCAGCCAGAGCCATAGCTCCTACAATGAGCAGTTCTTC
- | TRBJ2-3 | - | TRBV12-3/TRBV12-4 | CASSRASRDTQYF | TGTGCCAGCAGTCGTGCTAGCCGAGATACGCAGTATTTT
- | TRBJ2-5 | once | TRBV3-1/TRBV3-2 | CASSQRWGPETQYF | TGTGCCAGCAGCCAACGTTGGGGCCCGGAGACCCAGTACTTC
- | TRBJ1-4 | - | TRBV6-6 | CASSQPTLATNEKLFF | TGTGCCAGCAGTCAACCGACCCTAGCAACTAATGAAAAACTGTTTTTT
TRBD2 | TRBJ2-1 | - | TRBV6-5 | CASTLAGGFSNEQFF | TGTGCCAGCACCCTAGCGGGAGGGTTTTCCAATGAGCAGTTCTTC
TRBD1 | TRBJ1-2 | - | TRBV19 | CASSNAGDRGAYGYTF | TGTGCCAGTAGTAATGCCGGGGACAGGGGGGCCTATGGCTACACCTTC
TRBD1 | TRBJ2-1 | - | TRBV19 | CASSATGGISLGASYNEQFF | TGTGCCAGTAGTGCAACAGGGGGCATCTCCCTGGGGGCGTCATACAATGAGCAGTTCTTC
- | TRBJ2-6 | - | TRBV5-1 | CASSGSSGANVLTF | TGCGCCAGCAGCGGGAGCTCTGGGGCCAACGTCCTGACTTTC
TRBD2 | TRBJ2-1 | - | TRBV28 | CAIPGTSGSAEQFF | TGTGCCATTCCCGGGACTAGCGGTTCCGCTGAGCAGTTCTTC
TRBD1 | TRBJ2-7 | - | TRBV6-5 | CASSYSIQGAYEQYF | TGTGCCAGCAGTTACTCGATACAGGGGGCCTACGAGCAGTACTTC
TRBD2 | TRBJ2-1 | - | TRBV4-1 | CASSQVGGRRRSSYNEQFF | TGCGCCAGCAGCCAAGTTGGCGGGAGACGACGTAGCTCCTACAATGAGCAGTTCTTC
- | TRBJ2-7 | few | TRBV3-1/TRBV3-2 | CASSPGREPHEQYF | TGTGCCAGCAGCCCTGGTCGGGAGCCCCACGAGCAGTACTTC
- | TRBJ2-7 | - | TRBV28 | CASRTTSGYEQYF | TGTGCCAGCAGAACTACATCTGGCTACGAGCAGTACTTC
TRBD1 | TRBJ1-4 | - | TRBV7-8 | CASSPTGGGEKLFF | TGTGCCAGCAGCCCAACAGGGGGCGGTGAAAAACTGTTTTTT
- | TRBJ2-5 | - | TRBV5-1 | CASSIRPGGVAGETQYF | TGCGCCAGCAGCATCAGGCCGGGCGGGGTAGCAGGAGAGACCCAGTACTTC
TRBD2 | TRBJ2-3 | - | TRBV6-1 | CASSETSGSYTDTQYF | TGTGCCAGCAGTGAGACTAGCGGGTCTTACACAGATACGCAGTATTTT
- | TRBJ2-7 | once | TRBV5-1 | CASSATGTSLYYEQYF | TGCGCCAGCAGCGCGACCGGGACTTCGCTATACTACGAGCAGTACTTC
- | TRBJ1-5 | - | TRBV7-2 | CASSALTGLNQPQHF | TGTGCCAGCAGCGCCTTGACAGGTCTCAATCAGCCCCAGCATTTT
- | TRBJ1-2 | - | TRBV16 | CASSRKGGDYGYTF | TGTGCCAGCAGCCGAAAAGGGGGGGACTATGGCTACACCTTC
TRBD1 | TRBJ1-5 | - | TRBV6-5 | CASSRRDRDGQPQHF | TGTGCCAGCAGCCGCCGGGACAGGGACGGTCAGCCCCAGCATTTT
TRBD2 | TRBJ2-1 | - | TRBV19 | CASRDSGGGSSYNEQFF | TGTGCCAGTAGAGATAGCGGGGGGGGGAGCTCCTACAATGAGCAGTTCTTC
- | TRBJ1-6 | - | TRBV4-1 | CASGLSPLHF | TGCGCCAGCGGACTTTCACCCCTCCACTTT
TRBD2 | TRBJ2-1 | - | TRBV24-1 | CATSDRVAGGPRNEQFF | TGTGCCACCAGTGATCGTGTCGCGGGAGGGCCAAGGAATGAGCAGTTCTTC
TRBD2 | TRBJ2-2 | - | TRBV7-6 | CASSLDGRAPPGELFF | TGTGCCAGCAGCTTAGACGGGAGGGCCCCCCCCGGGGAGCTGTTTTTT
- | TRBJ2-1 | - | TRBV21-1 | CASSPEGTSGRRYEQFF | TGTGCCAGCAGCCCAGAGGGGACTAGCGGGAGGAGGTATGAGCAGTTCTTC
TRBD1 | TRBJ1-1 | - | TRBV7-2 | CASSIGQGNTEAFF | TGTGCCAGCAGCATAGGACAGGGGAATACTGAAGCTTTCTTT
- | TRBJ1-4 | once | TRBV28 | CASRSERVPNEKLFF | TGTGCCAGCAGATCTGAACGGGTTCCTAATGAAAAACTGTTTTTT
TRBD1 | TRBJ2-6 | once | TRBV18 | CASSPPGGGGQVESGANVLTF | TGTGCCAGCTCACCACCAGGTGGAGGGGGACAGGTTGAGTCTGGGGCCAACGTCCTGACTTTC
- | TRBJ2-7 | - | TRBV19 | CASSMISAPGSTYEQYF | TGTGCCAGTAGCATGATATCCGCTCCCGGGAGCACCTACGAGCAGTACTTC
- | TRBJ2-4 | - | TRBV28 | CASSLARLDIQYF | TGTGCCAGCAGTTTAGCCCGGTTAGACATTCAGTACTTC
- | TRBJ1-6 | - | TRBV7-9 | CASSLVGGSDSPLHF | TGTGCCAGCAGCTTAGTTGGGGGGAGTGATTCACCCCTCCACTTT
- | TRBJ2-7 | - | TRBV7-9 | CASSREAYEQYF | TGTGCCAGCAGCCGCGAGGCCTACGAGCAGTACTTC
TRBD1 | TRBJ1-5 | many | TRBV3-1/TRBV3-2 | CASSKDRGFGQPQHF | TGTGCCAGCAGCAAGGACAGGGGATTTGGTCAGCCCCAGCATTTT
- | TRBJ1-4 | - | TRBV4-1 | CASSQERLSGMKLFF | TGCGCCAGCAGCCAAGAGAGGCTGAGTGGAATGAAACTGTTTTTT
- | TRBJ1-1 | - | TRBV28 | CASSRGQRGFF | TGTGCCAGCAGCCGGGGTCAACGAGGTTTCTTT
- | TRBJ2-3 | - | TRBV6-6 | CASSYGSGGPADTQYF | TGTGCCAGCAGTTACGGGTCCGGGGGGCCGGCAGATACGCAGTATTTT
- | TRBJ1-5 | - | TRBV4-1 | CASSQSTGASNQPQHF | TGCGCCAGCAGCCAATCGACAGGAGCAAGCAATCAGCCCCAGCATTTT
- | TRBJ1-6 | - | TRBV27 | CASSLGGSPLHF | TGTGCCAGCAGTTTGGGGGGATCACCCCTCCACTTT
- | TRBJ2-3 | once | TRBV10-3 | CAISIPGTEEDTQYF | TGTGCCATCTCCATCCCGGGAACAGAAGAGGATACGCAGTATTTT
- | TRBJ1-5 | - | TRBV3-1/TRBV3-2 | CASSQDRGGRYSNQPQHF | TGTGCCAGCAGCCAAGATCGAGGCGGAAGATATAGCAATCAGCCCCAGCATTTT
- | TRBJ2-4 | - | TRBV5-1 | CASSPSQHKNIQYF | TGCGCCAGCAGCCCCTCACAGCACAAAAACATTCAGTACTTC
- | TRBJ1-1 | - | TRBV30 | CAWSDGGGNTEAFF | TGTGCCTGGAGCGATGGGGGGGGGAACACTGAAGCTTTCTTT
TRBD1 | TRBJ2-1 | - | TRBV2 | CASSEAQPGTVNNEQFF | TGTGCCAGCAGTGAAGCGCAGCCGGGGACAGTAAACAATGAGCAGTTCTTC
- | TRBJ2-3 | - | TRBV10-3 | CAISENGEINTQYF | TGTGCCATCAGTGAGAATGGGGAGATCAATACGCAGTATTTT